Below, one TCR beta chain is given with its context. The antigen is unknown. This entry belongs to a study of graft-versus-host responses after intestinal transplantation. Study in general: Isolated intestinal, liver-intestinal, or multivisceral transplants were what recipients had.

Points from the study as a whole: Where graft-donor T cell macrochimerism was present, patients had high graft-versus-host to host-versus-graft clonal ratios in allografts. Early after transplant, HvG declines were associated with peak levels of circulating GvH clones. Recipient-marrow GvH clones were detected, some having first appeared in ileum or blood.

The germline CDR1 and CDR2 sequences are MNHEY and SMNVEV (reference sequence). The CDR3 has 14 amino acids. J gave up 0 bases and V 2 bases, and 1 base lay outside the gene matches. Sequenced by immunoSEQ multiplex PCR; TCRdb stores in-frame clones only, minus some. The sample yields some 90,000 clones, around 93% seen once. The rearrangement uses TRBV27 and TRBJ2-7; 7 nucleotides line up with TRBD1. The source is a human donor who was the organ donor for an intestinal transplant. The sequenced sample was unstimulated CD8+ T cells sorted from spleen or lymph node cells, obtained before transplant. The CDR3 coding sequence is TGTGCCAGCAGTTTAGGGACAGTCTCCTACGAGCAGTACTTC. Translated: CASSLGTVSYEQYF.